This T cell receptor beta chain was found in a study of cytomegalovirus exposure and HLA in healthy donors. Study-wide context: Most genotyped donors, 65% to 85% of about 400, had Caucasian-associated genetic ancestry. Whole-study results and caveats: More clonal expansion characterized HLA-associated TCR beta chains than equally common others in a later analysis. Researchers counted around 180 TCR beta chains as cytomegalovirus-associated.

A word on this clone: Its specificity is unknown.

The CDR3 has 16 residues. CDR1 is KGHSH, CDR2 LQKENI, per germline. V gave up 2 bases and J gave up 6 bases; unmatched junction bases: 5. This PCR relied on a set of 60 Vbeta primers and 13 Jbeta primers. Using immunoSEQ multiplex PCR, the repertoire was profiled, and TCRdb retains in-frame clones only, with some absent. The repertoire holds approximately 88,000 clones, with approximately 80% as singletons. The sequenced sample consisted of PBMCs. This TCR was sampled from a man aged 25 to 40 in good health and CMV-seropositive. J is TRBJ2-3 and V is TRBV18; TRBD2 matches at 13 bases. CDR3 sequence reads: CASSPGLAGAGDTQYF. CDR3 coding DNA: TGTGCCAGCTCACCAGGACTAGCGGGAGCAGGGGATACGCAGTATTTT.